The entry below describes one T cell receptor (beta chain). As yet, its antigen is unknown. V was pared by 4 bases and J by 3 bases, with 13 bases between. The CDR3 is 14 residues long. The germline CDR1 and CDR2 sequences are MNHEY and SMNVEV (reference sequence). This record belongs to a study of graft-versus-host responses after intestinal transplantation. As for the study in general: Tacrolimus and steroids were given for 2 to 3 years to all recipients after anti-thymocyte globulin induction.

Using immunoSEQ multiplex PCR, the repertoire was profiled, and TCRdb retains in-frame clones only, with some absent. The sample records about 94,000 clones, roughly nine tenths being singletons. General study points: The marrow of recipients harbored GvH clones, and ileum or blood showed some of them first.

This receptor was identified in a human donor who received an intestinal transplant. Material: unstimulated CD8+ T cells sorted from spleen or lymph node cells, obtained before intestinal transplant. The chain carries TRBV27 and TRBJ2-7, with D possibly being TRBD2 (5 bases). The DNA of the CDR3 is TGTGCCAGCAGTTCGTTCAGCGGATACTACGAGCAGTACTTC. Residues: CASSSFSGYYEQYF.